The 25 T cell receptor beta chains given below trace back to one sample, sequenced in a study of OX40 agonist ivuxolimab in advanced cancers. Produced via immunoSEQ multiplex PCR; TCRdb's table is partial and in-frame only. The sample has 50,000 to 65,000 clones; about 80% are singletons. The sequences come from CD4+ or CD8+ T cells sorted from blood, collected in a trial of the OX40 agonist ivuxolimab. The source of these receptors is an adult with an advanced solid tumor such as melanoma, head and neck, liver or kidney cancer.

This chain joins TRBV4-3 and TRBJ1-2; TRBD1 might be the D (6 bases). The CDR3 has 15 amino acids. The V and J ends lost 0 bases and 4 bases respectively, with 12 bases between them. CDR1 LGHNA and CDR2 YSLEER come from the germline V gene. CDR3 coding DNA: TGCGCCAGCAGCCAAGAAAGGGAACAGGGCTATGGCTACACCTTC. Its translation: CASSQEREQGYGYTF.

This chain uses TRBV11-3 with TRBJ2-7, with D unresolved. V dropped 1 base and J dropped 3 bases, with 10 bases sitting between them. Looked up from germline, CDR1 is SGHNT and CDR2 is YENEEA. The CDR3 contains 14 residues. CDR3 DNA sequence: TGTGCCAGCAGCTTAGTAGAGGTGGACTACGAGCAGTACTTC. Encoded protein: CASSLVEVDYEQYF.

The chain combines TRBV2 with TRBJ1-3; perhaps TRBD1 as D (6 bases). Trimming took off 8 bases at V and 1 base at J, with 9 bases between the two ends. Germline lookup yields CDR1 SNHLY and CDR2 FYNNEI. This CDR3 has 13 residues. In DNA, the CDR3 is TGTGCCAGCTCAACAGGGTCTGGAAACACCATATATTTT. Its protein product is CASSTGSGNTIYF.

This clone is a singleton in its sample. The chain couples TRBV6-5 to TRBJ2-3; D ambiguous. The CDR3 is 15 amino acids. The germline gives CDR1 MNHEY, CDR2 SVGAGI. V lost 2 bases and J lost 2, with 11 bases in between. This chain's CDR3 is CASSYKRPDTDTQYF. The CDR3 DNA follows: TGTGCCAGCAGTTACAAGAGACCAGACACAGATACGCAGTATTTT.

The chain has TRBV4-2 and TRBJ1-2; D is unresolved. The CDR3 is made up of 15 amino acids. Trimming left V 1 base short and J 1 base short, with 10 bases between. Germline CDR1 LGHNA, CDR2 YNFKEQ. CDR3 sequence: CASSQVGQNNYGYTF. The CDR3 nucleotides read TGTGCCAGCAGCCAAGTCGGTCAGAATAACTATGGCTACACCTTC.

The rearrangement joins TRBV19 to TRBJ1-2; 8 bases fit TRBD1. Unmatched junction bases numbered 13, after V lost 7 bases and J lost 6 bases. Germline V gives CDR1 LNHDA, CDR2 SQIVND (reference sequence). This CDR3 is 15 amino acids long. CDR3 residues: CASTQITQGDHGYTF. The CDR3 DNA reads as TGTGCCAGTACGCAAATTACACAGGGGGACCATGGCTACACCTTC.

The chain recombines TRBV29-1 with TRBJ1-5; possibly TRBD1 for D (6 bases). Germline assignment: CDR1 SQVTM and CDR2 ANQGSEA. The CDR3 totals 15 residues. Trimming stripped 7 bases from V and 2 bases from J, with 18 bases between. For the CDR3, the DNA is TGCAGCGCCCCCAAGGGGGGGCGAGGCAATCAGCCCCAGCATTTT. Encoded protein: CSAPKGGRGNQPQHF.

The chain uses TRBV27 and TRBJ2-7; D is perhaps TRBD1 or TRBD2 (7 bases each). With 6 bases removed from V and 6 bases from J, the gap between germline ends came to 27 bases. The CDR3 is made up of 17 amino acids. Germline CDR1 and CDR2: MNHEY and SMNVEV (reference sequence). As DNA, the CDR3 is TGTGCCAGCAGACCCCAGGGGGGGTTTCGAATTAAGAGCGAGCAGTACTTC. Amino acid sequence: CASRPQGGFRIKSEQYF.

The CDR3 DNA is TGTGCCAGCAGTTTTAACACAGGGGGCGGGGAGCTGTTTTTT. This codes for CASSFNTGGGELFF. The V call is TRBV27, the J call TRBJ2-2, with TRBD1 matching over 8 bases. Losses at the gene ends were 3 bases for V and 7 bases for J; bases not matched to a gene: 4. CDR3 length: 14 amino acids. The germline CDR1 and CDR2 sequences are MNHEY and SMNVEV (reference sequence).

The count of this clone is one. The chain uses TRBV14 and TRBJ1-5, with a possible D match to TRBD1 (5 bases). The CDR3 is 19 amino acids. V was clipped by 2 bases and J by 5 bases, with 25 bases between them. Germline V CDR1 and CDR2: SGHDN, FVKESK. In DNA form, the CDR3 reads TGTGCCAGCAGCCAACCGCCGGGGGGATCCGTTGGCACGGATCAGCCCCAGCATTTT. Its translation: CASSQPPGGSVGTDQPQHF.

The chain links TRBV9 to TRBJ1-2; the D is unclear. CDR3 length: 12 amino acids. V gave up 3 bases and J gave up 5 bases, with 8 bases separating them. Germline V lookup: CDR1 SGDLS, CDR2 YYNGEE. CDR3 nucleotide sequence: TGTGCCAGCAGCGAGGGAATTTATGGCTACACCTTC. This codes for CASSEGIYGYTF.

The chain carries TRBV7-8 and TRBJ2-3; D unresolved. The ends were cut back, 2 bases at V and 3 bases at J, with 6 bases in the middle. Germline V gene data show CDR1 as SGHVS and CDR2 as FQNEAQ. This CDR3 comprises 13 residues. This CDR3 is CASSLWMTDTQYF. For the CDR3, the DNA is TGTGCCAGCAGCTTATGGATGACAGATACGCAGTATTTT.

This clone was counted only a few times. The V call is TRBV27, the J call TRBJ2-7, with D possibly being TRBD2 (5 bases). Trimming stripped 6 bases from V and 2 bases from J, with 8 bases between. CDR1 and CDR2 from the germline V gene are MNHEY and SMNVEV (reference sequence). The CDR3 consists of 12 residues. The CDR3 sequence: CASSPEAYEQYF. The CDR3 DNA follows: TGTGCCAGCAGCCCGGAGGCCTACGAGCAGTACTTC.

The rearrangement links TRBV6-6 to TRBJ1-1; D not certain. Germline values: CDR1 MNHNY, CDR2 SVGAGI (reference sequence). CDR3 length equals 13 residues. V was shortened by 10 bases and J by 1 base, with 13 bases between the two germline ends. The CDR3 DNA is TGTGCCACCGATTGGGGAAGGAACACTGAAGCTTTCTTT. As protein: CATDWGRNTEAFF.

This clone was detected only a few times. The chain has TRBV2 and TRBJ1-1; D uncertain. The CDR3 has 11 residues. The V gene's germline CDR1 is SNHLY and CDR2 FYNNEI. The V gene lost 8 bases and the J gene lost 5 bases, with 9 bases spanning the gap. The CDR3 sequence is CASGLLTEAFF. CDR3 nucleotides: TGTGCCAGCGGCCTGTTAACTGAAGCTTTCTTT. The full variable domain, in which reference TRBV2 and TRBJ1-1 provide the parts outside the CDR3, is EPEVTQTPSHQVTQMGQEVILRCVPISNHLYFYWYRQILGQKVEFLVSFYNNEISEKSEIFDDQFSVERPDGSNFTLKIRSTKLEDSAMYFCASGLLTEAFFGQGTRLTVV.

The chain links TRBV6-5 to TRBJ2-7; TRBD1 is a possible D gene (6 bases). CDR1 MNHEY and CDR2 SVGAGI come from the germline V gene. CDR3 length equals 14 residues. V lost 2 bases, J lost 3 bases, and 11 bases lay in between. CDR3 in DNA: TGTGCCAGCAGTTACGGGGCCAGGGGCTACGAGCAGTACTTC. Translated: CASSYGARGYEQYF.

The V gene is TRBV9, the J gene TRBJ2-2, with D uncertain. The CDR3 has 14 residues. Deletions cut 5 bases from V and 7 bases from J, with 15 bases between. CDR1 is SGDLS and CDR2 is YYNGEE in the germline V gene. CDR3 bases: TGTGCCAGCAGTGTCCAGACGGGTGGCGGGGAGCTGTTTTTT. It codes for CASSVQTGGGELFF.

The CDR3 coding sequence is TGCGCCAGCAGCCTGACTTCCCAAGATTCTGGAAACACCATATATTTT. It encodes CASSLTSQDSGNTIYF. The chain links TRBV5-1 to TRBJ1-3; no definite D call. The CDR3 runs 16 residues. Germline V gives CDR1 SGHRS, CDR2 YFSETQ. Trimming removed 4 bases at V and 1 base at J, with 15 bases between.

The rearrangement joins TRBV11-1 to TRBJ2-3, with D perhaps TRBD2 (7 bases). CDR1 and CDR2 (germline): SGHAT, FQDESV (reference sequence). This CDR3 is 14 amino acids long. Deletions cut 5 bases from V and 4 bases from J, with 13 bases between. The CDR3 bases are TGTGCCAGCAGCACACAGGGAGGGGCAGATACGCAGTATTTT. Translating it yields CASSTQGGADTQYF.

V gene TRBV11-2 combines with J gene TRBJ1-2; TRBD1 aligns across 9 bases. CDR3 length: 15 amino acids. After removal of 4 bases from V and 8 bases from J, the junction contained 11 bases not matched to a gene. The germline V gene encodes CDR1 SGHAT and CDR2 FQNNGV. CDR3 nucleotides: TGTGCCAGCAGCTCGAACAGGGGGCAGGCAGGAGGCTACACCTTC. The encoded protein is CASSSNRGQAGGYTF.

In its sample, this clone was seen a few times. The DNA for the CDR3 is TGTGCCAGCAGTGTCTCCCGGGACAGGGTCCACGAGCAGTACTTC. Amino acid sequence: CASSVSRDRVHEQYF. J is TRBJ2-7 and V is TRBV6-1, with 9 bases fitting TRBD1. V shed 4 bases and J 5 bases; nucleotides not matched to a gene: 9. CDR3 length equals 15 residues. The V gene's germline CDR1 is MNHNS and CDR2 SASEGT.

J is TRBJ1-2 and V is TRBV29-1; 8 bases map to TRBD1. CDR1 is SQVTM and CDR2 is ANQGSEA in the germline V gene. The CDR3 is made up of 12 amino acids. V was pared by 7 bases and J by 8 bases, with 9 bases of the junction left unmatched. The chain's CDR3 is CSAWLQGGGYTF. CDR3 nucleotides: TGCAGCGCCTGGTTACAGGGGGGAGGCTACACCTTC.

A single count supports this clone. This chain links TRBV19 with TRBJ2-3; D may be TRBD1 or TRBD2 (6 bases each). Germline assignment: CDR1 LNHDA and CDR2 SQIVND (reference sequence). The CDR3 runs to 15 residues. V was pared by 3 bases and J by 0 bases, with 10 bases between. Written as DNA, the CDR3 is TGTGCCAGTAGTATGGAGGGGGTCAGCACAGATACGCAGTATTTT. Translation gives CASSMEGVSTDTQYF. The full variable domain, with the rest looked up from reference TRBV19 and TRBJ2-3, is DGGITQSPKYLFRKEGQNVTLSCEQNLNHDAMYWYRQDPGQGLRLIYYSQIVNDFQKGDIAEGYSVSREKKESFPLTVTSAQKNPTAFYLCASSMEGVSTDTQYFGPGTRLTVL.

This sequence joins TRBV5-5 and TRBJ1-1; TRBD1 agrees at 12 bases. Germline V gene lookup returns CDR1 SGHKS and CDR2 YYEKEE (reference sequence). The CDR3 spans 17 residues. V lost 2 bases and J lost 3; bases outside the gene matches: 8. The CDR3 protein is CASSFGTGGKRDTEAFF. The CDR3, as DNA: TGTGCCAGCAGCTTCGGGACAGGGGGCAAAAGGGACACTGAAGCTTTCTTT.

The chain employs TRBV4-3 and TRBJ1-5; D ambiguous. CDR1 LGHNA and CDR2 YSLEER come from the germline V gene. This CDR3 spans 15 amino acids. Trimming took 0 bases from V and 0 from J, leaving 6 bases between them. The CDR3 coding sequence is TGCGCCAGCAGCCAAGAAGTGGATAGCAATCAGCCCCAGCATTTT. Its translation is CASSQEVDSNQPQHF.